The TCR beta chain described here comes from a study of blood T cell repertoires in COVID-19. TCRdb's copy holds only in-frame clones and misses some; the assay was immunoSEQ multiplex PCR. This table has roughly 460,000 clones, around 90% appearing once. There are 16 residues in the CDR3. Germline loops: CDR1 MDHEN, CDR2 SYDVKM. The V gene end was trimmed by 6 bases and the J gene end by 2 bases; junction bases not matched to a gene: 11. The sample comprised peripheral blood. The source is a man aged 18 to 29 with COVID-19, enrolled during active disease. The chain recombines TRBV28 with TRBJ2-5; 8 bases are a match to TRBD2. The CDR3 DNA sequence: TGTGCCAGCAGCCGGGGGCGGGGGGCAAAGCAAGAGACCCAGTACTTC. It specifies CASSRGRGAKQETQYF.